This T cell receptor (beta chain) was captured in a study of blood T cells in healthy people across ages. Broader study findings: The percentage of naive T cells correlated strongly with TCR beta diversity.

Only a few counts were recorded for this clonotype. Its antigen is as yet unknown. The CDR3 consists of 17 residues. The J segment lost 4 bases and the V segment lost 0 bases, leaving 11 bases of the junction unmatched. Germline CDR1 is SGDLS and CDR2 is YYNGEE. A second roughly 6 to 11 cycle PCR used barcoded and J-beta primers. Tagging of each cDNA molecule was performed by a template-switch adaptor with 12 random nucleotides. TCRdb re-called the 5' RACE reads through MiXCR, storing one row per CDR3 protein. This table holds some 1.4 million distinct CDR3 sequences, roughly 45% found once. The chain employs TRBV9 and TRBJ2-5; 8 positions agree with TRBD2. Sequences were obtained from blood. The TCR was taken from a woman aged 18-35 years in good health. CDR3 loop: CASSVEIPAGDLETQYF. The CDR3 DNA sequence: TGTGCCAGCAGCGTAGAAATCCCAGCGGGAGATTTAGAGACCCAGTACTTC.